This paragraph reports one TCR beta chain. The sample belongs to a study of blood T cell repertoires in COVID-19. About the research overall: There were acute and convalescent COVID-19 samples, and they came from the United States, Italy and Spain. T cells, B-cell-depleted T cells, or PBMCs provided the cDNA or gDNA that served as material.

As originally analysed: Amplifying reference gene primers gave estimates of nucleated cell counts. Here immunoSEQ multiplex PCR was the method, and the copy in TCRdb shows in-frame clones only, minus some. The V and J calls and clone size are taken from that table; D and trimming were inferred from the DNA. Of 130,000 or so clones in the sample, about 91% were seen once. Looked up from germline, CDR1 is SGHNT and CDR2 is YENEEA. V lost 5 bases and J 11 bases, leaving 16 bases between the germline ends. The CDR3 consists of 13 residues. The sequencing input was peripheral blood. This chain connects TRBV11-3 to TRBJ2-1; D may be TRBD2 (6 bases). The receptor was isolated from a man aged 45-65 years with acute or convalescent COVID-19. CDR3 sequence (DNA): TGTGCCAGCAGCGCGATTTGGGGGACTCAGCAGTTCTTC. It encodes CASSAIWGTQQFF. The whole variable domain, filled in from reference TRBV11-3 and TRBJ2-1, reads EAGVVQSPRYKIIEKKQPVAFWCNPISGHNTLYWYLQNLGQGPELLIRYENEEAVDDSQLPKDRFSAERLKGVDSTLKIQPAELGDSAVYLCASSAIWGTQQFFGPGTRLTVL.